A selection of T cell receptor beta chains follows, all from one sample in a study of CD8 T cells in ankylosing spondylitis. TCRdb re-analysed the 5' RACE reads in MiXCR, keeping a single row per CDR3 protein. The table lists roughly 370,000 distinct CDR3 sequences, under 25% of them singletons, with about 17% in the top ten. Sequenced material: blood, either unsorted or a sorted T cell fraction (not recorded which). Source of these receptors: a male donor with ankylosing spondylitis. The CDR3 runs from the conserved cysteine through the conserved F or W. Each record gives: D gene, V gene, clone size, J gene, CDR3 protein, CDR3 DNA. D genes are given only for firm matches. Size tells how often a clone was seen (once, few, many) or the class of an expanded clone, and some rows leave it out.

>NA|TRBV7-3|NA|TRBJ2-7
CASSFNLREQYF
TGTGCCAGCAGCTTTAATTTGCGCGAGCAGTACTTC
>NA|TRBV27|few|TRBJ2-7
CATQGYDYEQYF
TGTGCCACCCAGGGGTACGACTACGAGCAGTACTTC
>TRBD1|TRBV28|NA|TRBJ2-7
CASSLKDRFSYEQYF
TGTGCCAGCAGCCTAAAGGACAGGTTTTCCTACGAGCAGTACTTC
>TRBD2|TRBV20-1|NA|TRBJ2-7
CSAQGLADPAGEQYF
TGCAGTGCCCAAGGACTAGCGGACCCTGCGGGCGAGCAGTACTTC
>NA|TRBV7-2|NA|TRBJ1-1
CASSLGGGGTEAFF
TGTGCCAGCAGCTTAGGTGGGGGCGGCACTGAAGCTTTCTTT
>TRBD2|TRBV12-3/TRBV12-4|NA|TRBJ2-1
CASSGGLAGGLRNEQFF
TGTGCCAGCAGTGGGGGTCTAGCGGGAGGGTTGAGGAATGAGCAGTTCTTC
>NA|TRBV12-3/TRBV12-4|NA|TRBJ1-2
CASSPRGPGGYTF
TGTGCCAGCAGTCCGCGGGGTCCTGGCGGCTACACCTTC
>TRBD2|TRBV7-9|NA|TRBJ2-1
CASSLPSDRDYQFF
TGTGCCAGCAGCCTACCTTCTGACCGGGACTACCAGTTCTTC
>TRBD1|TRBV5-1|few|TRBJ2-2
CASKRQGPNTGELFF
TGCGCCAGCAAAAGACAGGGGCCGAACACCGGGGAGCTGTTTTTT
>TRBD1|TRBV15|NA|TRBJ1-5
CATSRMTGDQPQHF
TGTGCCACCAGCAGAATGACAGGGGATCAGCCCCAGCATTTT
>TRBD1|TRBV7-2|NA|TRBJ2-3
CASSLWDRVDTQYF
TGTGCCAGCAGCTTATGGGACAGGGTAGATACGCAGTATTTT
>TRBD1|TRBV12-3/TRBV12-4|NA|TRBJ2-3
CASSSYGTGTDTQYF
TGTGCCAGCAGTTCCTACGGGACAGGGACAGATACGCAGTATTTT
>NA|TRBV2|once|TRBJ2-3
CASSVETGSTDTQYF
TGTGCCAGCAGTGTCGAGACAGGATCAACAGATACGCAGTATTTT
>NA|TRBV5-1|NA|TRBJ2-5
CASSSPWGLYQETQYF
TGCGCCAGCAGCTCACCTTGGGGACTGTACCAAGAGACCCAGTACTTC
>TRBD2|TRBV6-1|few|TRBJ2-7
CASSPPGTSGTYEQYF
TGTGCCAGCAGCCCACCCGGGACTAGCGGGACCTACGAGCAGTACTTC
>TRBD2|TRBV20-1|few|TRBJ2-1
CSASRSGRAKDEQFF
TGCAGTGCTAGTCGTAGCGGGAGGGCCAAGGATGAGCAGTTCTTC
>NA|TRBV20-1|few|TRBJ1-5
CSARVRTGGYQPQHF
TGCAGTGCTAGAGTGCGCACAGGAGGATATCAGCCCCAGCATTTT
>TRBD1|TRBV27|NA|TRBJ2-3
CASSRNVRQGAYTDTQYF
TGTGCCAGCAGTCGTAACGTAAGACAGGGAGCTTACACAGATACGCAGTATTTT
>TRBD1|TRBV11-2|many|TRBJ2-2
CASSLAGQGVIGELFF
TGTGCCAGCAGCTTGGCGGGACAGGGAGTCATCGGGGAGCTGTTTTTT
>TRBD2|TRBV27|NA|TRBJ2-1
CASSFSVWAGGTDEQFF
TGTGCCAGCAGTTTCTCCGTTTGGGCGGGAGGGACGGATGAGCAGTTCTTC
>TRBD2|TRBV6-5|NA|TRBJ2-1
CASSFGLAPYNEQFF
TGTGCCAGCAGTTTCGGACTAGCGCCCTACAATGAGCAGTTCTTC
>TRBD2|TRBV29-1|few|TRBJ2-1
CSDAGTTSVQFF
TGCAGCGACGCCGGGACTACCTCTGTACAGTTCTTC
>TRBD2|TRBV5-1|NA|TRBJ2-7
CASGGTSGTYEQYF
TGCGCCAGCGGGGGGACTAGCGGGACCTACGAGCAGTACTTC
>NA|TRBV2|NA|TRBJ2-5
CASGSGPQETQYF
TGTGCCAGCGGTTCAGGACCCCAAGAGACCCAGTACTTC
>TRBD2|TRBV7-9|NA|TRBJ2-5
CASSPSGLAGAETQYF
TGTGCCAGCAGCCCGAGCGGACTAGCGGGAGCGGAGACCCAGTACTTC
>TRBD1|TRBV4-2|NA|TRBJ2-4
CASSLHSGRGQNIQYF
TGTGCCAGCAGCCTTCACTCGGGCAGGGGGCAAAACATTCAGTACTTC
>TRBD2|TRBV19|NA|TRBJ2-1
CASSILPSGREQFF
TGTGCCAGTAGTATATTGCCTAGCGGGAGAGAGCAGTTCTTC
>NA|TRBV20-1|few|TRBJ2-2
CSARSATSGPGRPGELFF
TGCAGTGCTAGATCAGCAACAAGCGGGCCCGGGCGTCCCGGGGAGCTGTTTTTT
>NA|TRBV7-9|NA|TRBJ1-4
CASSSAPNREKLFF
TGTGCCAGCAGCTCAGCACCAAACAGGGAAAAACTGTTTTTT
>TRBD2|TRBV6-1|once|TRBJ2-5
CASRGLAGEGQETQYF
TGTGCCAGCAGGGGACTAGCGGGAGAGGGCCAAGAGACCCAGTACTTC